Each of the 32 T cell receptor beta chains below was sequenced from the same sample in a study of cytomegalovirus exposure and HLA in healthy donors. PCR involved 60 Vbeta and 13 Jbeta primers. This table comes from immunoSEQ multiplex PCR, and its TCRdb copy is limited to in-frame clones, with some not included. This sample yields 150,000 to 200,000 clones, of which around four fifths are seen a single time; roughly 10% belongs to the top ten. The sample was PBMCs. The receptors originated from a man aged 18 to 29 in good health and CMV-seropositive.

Written as DNA, the CDR3 is TGCGCCAGCGGGGAGGGCTGGTATTACGAGCAGTACTTC. It encodes CASGEGWYYEQYF. The chain employs TRBV10-2 and TRBJ2-7; the match to TRBD2 covers 7 bases. Losses at the gene ends were 8 bases for V and 4 bases for J; bases not matched to a gene: 8. The CDR3 runs 13 residues. CDR1 and CDR2 from the germline V gene are WSHSY and SAAADI.

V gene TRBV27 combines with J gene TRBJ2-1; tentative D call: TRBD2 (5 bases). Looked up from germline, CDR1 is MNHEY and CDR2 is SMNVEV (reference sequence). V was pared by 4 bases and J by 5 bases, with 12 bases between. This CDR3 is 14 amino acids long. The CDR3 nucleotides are TGTGCCAGCAGTTCTCGTAGCGCACACAATGAGCAGTTCTTC. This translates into CASSSRSAHNEQFF.

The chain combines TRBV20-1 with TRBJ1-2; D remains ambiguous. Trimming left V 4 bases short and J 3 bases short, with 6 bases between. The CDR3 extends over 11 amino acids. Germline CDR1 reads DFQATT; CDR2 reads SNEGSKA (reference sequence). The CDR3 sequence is CSAIVYYGYTF. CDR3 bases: TGCAGTGCTATAGTATACTATGGCTACACCTTC.

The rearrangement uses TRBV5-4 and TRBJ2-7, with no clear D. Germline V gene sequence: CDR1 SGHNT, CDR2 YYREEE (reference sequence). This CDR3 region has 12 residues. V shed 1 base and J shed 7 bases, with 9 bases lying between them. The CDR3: CASSLSGKEQYF. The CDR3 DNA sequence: TGTGCCAGCAGCTTGTCGGGTAAGGAGCAGTACTTC. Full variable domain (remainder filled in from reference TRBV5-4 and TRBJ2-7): ETGVTQSPTHLIKTRGQQVTLRCSSQSGHNTVSWYQQALGQGPQFIFQYYREEENGRGNFPPRFSGLQFPNYSSELNVNALELDDSALYLCASSLSGKEQYFGPGTRLTVT.

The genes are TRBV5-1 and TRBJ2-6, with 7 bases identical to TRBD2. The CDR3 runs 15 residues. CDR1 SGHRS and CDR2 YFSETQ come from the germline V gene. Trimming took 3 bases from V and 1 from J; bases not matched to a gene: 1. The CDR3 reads CASSWGGSGANVLTF. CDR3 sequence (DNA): TGCGCCAGCAGCTGGGGGGGGTCTGGGGCCAACGTCCTGACTTTC.

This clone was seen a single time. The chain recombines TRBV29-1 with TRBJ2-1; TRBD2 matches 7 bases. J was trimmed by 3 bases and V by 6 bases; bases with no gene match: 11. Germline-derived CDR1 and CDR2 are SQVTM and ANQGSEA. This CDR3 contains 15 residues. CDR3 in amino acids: CSVIARTSDYNEQFF. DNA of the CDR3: TGCAGCGTCATCGCAAGGACTAGTGACTACAATGAGCAGTTCTTC.

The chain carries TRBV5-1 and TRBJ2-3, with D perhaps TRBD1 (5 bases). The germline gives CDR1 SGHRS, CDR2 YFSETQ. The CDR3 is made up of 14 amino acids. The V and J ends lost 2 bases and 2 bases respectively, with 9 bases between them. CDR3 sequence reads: CASSLDRVTDTQYF. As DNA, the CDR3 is TGCGCCAGCAGCTTAGACAGAGTCACAGATACGCAGTATTTT. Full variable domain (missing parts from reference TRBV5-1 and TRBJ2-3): KAGVTQTPRYLIKTRGQQVTLSCSPISGHRSVSWYQQTPGQGLQFLFEYFSETQRNKGNFPGRFSGRQFSNSRSEMNVSTLELGDSALYLCASSLDRVTDTQYFGPGTRLTVL.

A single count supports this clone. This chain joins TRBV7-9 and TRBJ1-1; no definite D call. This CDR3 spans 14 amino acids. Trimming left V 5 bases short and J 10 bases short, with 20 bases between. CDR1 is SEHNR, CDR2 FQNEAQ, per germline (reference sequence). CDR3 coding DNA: TGTGCCAGCAGCGCCGACAACCATCAGGAGGGAGCTTTCTTT. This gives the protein CASSADNHQEGAFF.

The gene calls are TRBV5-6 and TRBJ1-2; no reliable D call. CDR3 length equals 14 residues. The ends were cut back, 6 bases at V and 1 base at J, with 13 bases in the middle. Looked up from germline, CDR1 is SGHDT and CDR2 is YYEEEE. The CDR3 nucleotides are TGTGCCAGCACCCTGGACGAGGGTAACTATGGCTACACCTTC. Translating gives CASTLDEGNYGYTF.

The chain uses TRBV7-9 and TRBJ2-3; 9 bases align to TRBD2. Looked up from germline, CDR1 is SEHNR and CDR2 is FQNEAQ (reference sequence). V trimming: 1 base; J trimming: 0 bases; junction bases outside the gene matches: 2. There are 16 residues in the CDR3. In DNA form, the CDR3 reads TGTGCCAGCAGCTTAGATAGCGGGAGTAGCACAGATACGCAGTATTTT. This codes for CASSLDSGSSTDTQYF.

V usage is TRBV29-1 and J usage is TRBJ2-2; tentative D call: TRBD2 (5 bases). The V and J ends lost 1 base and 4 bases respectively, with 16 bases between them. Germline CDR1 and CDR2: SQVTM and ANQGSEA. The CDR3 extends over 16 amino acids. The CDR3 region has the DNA TGCAGCGTTGAAGGGCGGCAAGGCGGACTCACCGGGGAGCTGTTTTTT. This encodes CSVEGRQGGLTGELFF.

The CDR3 DNA is TGTGCCAGCAGTTACTTAACAGGGGGAGTGGTAAAACTGTTTTTT. It specifies CASSYLTGGVVKLFF. The chain recombines TRBV6-5 with TRBJ1-4, with 8 bases that match TRBD1. CDR3 length: 15 residues. The V and J ends lost 1 base and 10 bases, in that order; junction bases with no gene match: 8. Germline loops: CDR1 MNHEY, CDR2 SVGAGI.

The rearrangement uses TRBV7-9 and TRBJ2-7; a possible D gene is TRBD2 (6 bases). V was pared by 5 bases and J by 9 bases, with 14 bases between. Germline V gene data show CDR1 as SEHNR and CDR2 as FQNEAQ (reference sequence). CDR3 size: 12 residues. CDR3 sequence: CASSTDYSGQYF. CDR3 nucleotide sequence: TGTGCCAGCAGCACGGACTATTCGGGGCAGTACTTC.

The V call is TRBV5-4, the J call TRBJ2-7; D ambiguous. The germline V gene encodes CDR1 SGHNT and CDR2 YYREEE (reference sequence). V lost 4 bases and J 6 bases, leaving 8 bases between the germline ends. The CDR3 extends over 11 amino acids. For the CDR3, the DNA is TGTGCCAGCAGCCATGCGTCCGAGCAGTACTTC. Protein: CASSHASEQYF.

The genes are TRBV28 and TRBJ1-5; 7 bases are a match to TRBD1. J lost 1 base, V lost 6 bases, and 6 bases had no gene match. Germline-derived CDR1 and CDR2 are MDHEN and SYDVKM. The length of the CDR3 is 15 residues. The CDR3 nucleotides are TGTGCCAGCAGGTCAGGGGGGTCAAGCAATCAGCCCCAGCATTTT. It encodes CASRSGGSSNQPQHF.

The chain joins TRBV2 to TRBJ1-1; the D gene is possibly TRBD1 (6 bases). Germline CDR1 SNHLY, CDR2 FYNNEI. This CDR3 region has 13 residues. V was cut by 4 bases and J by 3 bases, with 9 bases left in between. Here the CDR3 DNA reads TGTGCCAGCAGTGCACAGGGATACACTGAAGCTTTCTTT. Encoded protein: CASSAQGYTEAFF. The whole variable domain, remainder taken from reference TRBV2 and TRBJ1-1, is EPEVTQTPSHQVTQMGQEVILRCVPISNHLYFYWYRQILGQKVEFLVSFYNNEISEKSEIFDDQFSVERPDGSNFTLKIRSTKLEDSAMYFCASSAQGYTEAFFGQGTRLTVV.

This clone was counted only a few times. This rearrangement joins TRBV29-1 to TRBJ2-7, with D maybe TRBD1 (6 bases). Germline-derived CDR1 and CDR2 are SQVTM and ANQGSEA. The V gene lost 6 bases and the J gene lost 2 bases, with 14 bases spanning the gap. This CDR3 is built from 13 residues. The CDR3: CSVSGTHTYEQYF. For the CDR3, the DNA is TGCAGCGTATCCGGGACACATACCTACGAGCAGTACTTC.

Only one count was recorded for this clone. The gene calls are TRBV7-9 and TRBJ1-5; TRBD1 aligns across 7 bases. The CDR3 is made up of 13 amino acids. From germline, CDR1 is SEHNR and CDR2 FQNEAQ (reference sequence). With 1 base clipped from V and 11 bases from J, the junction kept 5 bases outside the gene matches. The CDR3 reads CASSLGTRGAQHF. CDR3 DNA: TGTGCCAGCAGCTTAGGGACCAGGGGGGCCCAGCATTTT.

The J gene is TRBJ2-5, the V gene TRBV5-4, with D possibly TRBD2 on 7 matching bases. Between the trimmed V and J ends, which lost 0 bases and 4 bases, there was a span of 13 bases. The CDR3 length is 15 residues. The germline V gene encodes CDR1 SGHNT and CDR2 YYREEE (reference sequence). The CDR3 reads CASSLEGGAPETQYF. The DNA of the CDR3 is TGTGCCAGCAGCTTGGAGGGGGGGGCCCCAGAGACCCAGTACTTC.

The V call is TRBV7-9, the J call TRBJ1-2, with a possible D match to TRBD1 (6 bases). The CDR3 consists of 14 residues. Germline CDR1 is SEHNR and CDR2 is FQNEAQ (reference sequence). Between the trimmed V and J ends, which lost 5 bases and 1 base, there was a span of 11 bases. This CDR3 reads CASSGDRLNYGYTF. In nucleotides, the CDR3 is TGTGCCAGCAGCGGTGACAGGCTTAACTATGGCTACACCTTC.

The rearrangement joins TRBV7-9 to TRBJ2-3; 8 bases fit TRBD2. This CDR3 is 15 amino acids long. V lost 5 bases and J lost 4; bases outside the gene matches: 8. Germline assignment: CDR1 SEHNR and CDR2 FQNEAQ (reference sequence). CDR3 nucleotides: TGTGCCAGCAGCCCCCGAGGACTAGCACCAGATACGCAGTATTTT. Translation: CASSPRGLAPDTQYF. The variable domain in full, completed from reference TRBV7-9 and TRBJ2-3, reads DTGVSQNPRHKITKRGQNVTFRCDPISEHNRLYWYRQTLGQGPEFLTYFQNEAQLEKSRLLSDRFSAERPKGSFSTLEIQRTEQGDSAMYLCASSPRGLAPDTQYFGPGTRLTVL.

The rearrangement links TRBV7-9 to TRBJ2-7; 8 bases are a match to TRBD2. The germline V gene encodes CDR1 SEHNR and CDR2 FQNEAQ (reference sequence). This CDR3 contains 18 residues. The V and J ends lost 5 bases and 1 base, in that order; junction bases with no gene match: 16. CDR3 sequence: CASSPTGTSGGQSYEQYF. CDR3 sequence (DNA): TGTGCCAGCAGCCCGACCGGGACTAGTGGGGGCCAGTCCTACGAGCAGTACTTC.

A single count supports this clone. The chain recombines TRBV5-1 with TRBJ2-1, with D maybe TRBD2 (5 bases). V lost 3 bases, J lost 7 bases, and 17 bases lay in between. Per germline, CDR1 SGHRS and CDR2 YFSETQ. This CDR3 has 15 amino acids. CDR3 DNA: TGCGCCAGCAGCTCTCAGACCTCCGGGGTAAATGAGCAGTTCTTC. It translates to CASSSQTSGVNEQFF. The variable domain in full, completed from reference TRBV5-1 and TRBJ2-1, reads KAGVTQTPRYLIKTRGQQVTLSCSPISGHRSVSWYQQTPGQGLQFLFEYFSETQRNKGNFPGRFSGRQFSNSRSEMNVSTLELGDSALYLCASSSQTSGVNEQFFGPGTRLTVL.

CDR3 coding DNA: TGCGCCAGCGTCGGGACAGGGGAAGAGACCCAGTACTTC. As protein: CASVGTGEETQYF. This rearrangement joins TRBV5-1 to TRBJ2-5, with TRBD1 matching 10 bases. V dropped 7 bases and J dropped 3; count of bases not matched to a gene: 3. CDR3 length equals 13 residues. CDR1 and CDR2 from the germline V gene are SGHRS and YFSETQ.

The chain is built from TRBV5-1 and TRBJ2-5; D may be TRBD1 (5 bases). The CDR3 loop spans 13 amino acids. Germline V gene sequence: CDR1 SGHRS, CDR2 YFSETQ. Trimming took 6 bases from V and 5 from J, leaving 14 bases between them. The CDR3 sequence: CASNSPRQETQYF. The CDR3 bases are TGCGCCAGCAATAGCCCAAGACAGGAGACCCAGTACTTC.

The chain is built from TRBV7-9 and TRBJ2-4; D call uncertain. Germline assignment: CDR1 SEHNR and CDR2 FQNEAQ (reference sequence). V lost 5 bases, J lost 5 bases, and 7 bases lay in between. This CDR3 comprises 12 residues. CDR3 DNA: TGTGCCAGCAGCACTACGGAAAACATTCAGTACTTC. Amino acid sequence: CASSTTENIQYF.

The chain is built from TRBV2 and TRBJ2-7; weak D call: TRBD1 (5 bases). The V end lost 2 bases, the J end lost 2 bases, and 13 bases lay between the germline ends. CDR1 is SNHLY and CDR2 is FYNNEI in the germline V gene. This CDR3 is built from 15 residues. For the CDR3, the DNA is TGTGCCAGCAGTGAATGGAAGGGGCAAACCTACGAGCAGTACTTC. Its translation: CASSEWKGQTYEQYF. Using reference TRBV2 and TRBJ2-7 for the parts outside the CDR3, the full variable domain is EPEVTQTPSHQVTQMGQEVILRCVPISNHLYFYWYRQILGQKVEFLVSFYNNEISEKSEIFDDQFSVERPDGSNFTLKIRSTKLEDSAMYFCASSEWKGQTYEQYFGPGTRLTVT.

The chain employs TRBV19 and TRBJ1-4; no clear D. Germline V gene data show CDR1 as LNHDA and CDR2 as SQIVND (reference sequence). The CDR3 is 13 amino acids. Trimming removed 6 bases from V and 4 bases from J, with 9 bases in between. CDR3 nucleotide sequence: TGTGCCAGTAGGTTGCAGAATAATGAAAAACTGTTTTTT. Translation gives CASRLQNNEKLFF.

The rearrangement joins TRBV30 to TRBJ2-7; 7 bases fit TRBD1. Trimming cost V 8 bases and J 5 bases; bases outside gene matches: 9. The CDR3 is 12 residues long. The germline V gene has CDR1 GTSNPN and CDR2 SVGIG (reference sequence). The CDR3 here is CATGQSSDEQYF. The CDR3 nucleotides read TGTGCCACGGGACAGAGCTCGGACGAGCAGTACTTC.

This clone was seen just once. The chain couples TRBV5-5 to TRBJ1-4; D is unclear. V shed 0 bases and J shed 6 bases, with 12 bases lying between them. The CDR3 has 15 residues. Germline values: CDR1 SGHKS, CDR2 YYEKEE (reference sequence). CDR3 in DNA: TGTGCCAGCAGCTTGGTACTTGAAACAGATGAAAAACTGTTTTTT. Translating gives CASSLVLETDEKLFF.

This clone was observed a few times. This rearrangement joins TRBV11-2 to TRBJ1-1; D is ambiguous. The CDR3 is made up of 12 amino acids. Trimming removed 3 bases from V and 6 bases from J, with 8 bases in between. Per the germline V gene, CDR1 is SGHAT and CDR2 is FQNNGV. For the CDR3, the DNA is TGTGCCAGCAGCTTTAAGGAGGCTGAAGCTTTCTTT. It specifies CASSFKEAEAFF.

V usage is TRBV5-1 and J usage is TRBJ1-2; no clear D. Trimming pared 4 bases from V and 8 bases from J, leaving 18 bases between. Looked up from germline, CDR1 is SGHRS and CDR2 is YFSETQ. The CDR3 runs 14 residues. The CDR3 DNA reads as TGCGCCAGCAGCCCGGCCCTCGACCTAGGCGGCTACACCTTC. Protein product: CASSPALDLGGYTF.